This entry lists 27 T cell receptor beta chains sequenced from one sample in a study of CD8 T cells in Susac syndrome. After extraction with the RNeasy kit, roughly 0.5 to 1 ug of the RNA was reverse transcribed using random hexamers. TCRdb passed the immunoSEQ multiplex PCR reads through MiXCR, listing each CDR3 protein once. The sample has some 100,000 distinct CDR3 sequences, around 97% seen once. The sample consisted of CD4+ T cells from PBMCs. The receptors come from a human donor in good health.

V is TRBV20-1 and J is TRBJ1-1; D not certain. From germline, CDR1 is DFQATT and CDR2 SNEGSKA (reference sequence). Trimming cost V 1 base and J 4 bases, with 16 bases left between them. The CDR3 length is 15 residues. For the CDR3, the DNA is TGCAGTGCTAGAGGGTCCGGGCACGCAGGCACTGAAGCTTTCTTT. It encodes CSARGSGHAGTEAFF.

The chain employs TRBV5-1 and TRBJ2-5; tentative D call: TRBD1 (5 bases). There are 15 residues in the CDR3. V lost 2 bases and J lost 2, with 13 bases in between. Per germline, CDR1 SGHRS and CDR2 YFSETQ. The CDR3 loop is CASSLGAGQQETQYF. CDR3 nucleotides: TGCGCCAGCAGCTTAGGCGCAGGGCAACAAGAGACCCAGTACTTC.

This chain links TRBV29-1 with TRBJ1-2; D is ambiguous. Trimming took 1 base from V and 8 from J, leaving 11 bases between them. This CDR3 spans 12 amino acids. Germline V gene lookup returns CDR1 SQVTM and CDR2 ANQGSEA. CDR3 amino acids: CSVEAASGGYTF. CDR3 sequence (DNA): TGCAGCGTTGAAGCCGCTTCCGGGGGCTACACCTTC.

The rearrangement joins TRBV29-1 to TRBJ2-2, with D unclear. Germline V CDR1 and CDR2: SQVTM, ANQGSEA. CDR3 length equals 15 residues. Trimming shortened V by 3 bases and J by 3 bases, and 14 bases separated the two germline ends. The CDR3 loop is CSVETPGSYTGELFF. Here the CDR3 DNA reads TGCAGCGTTGAGACGCCCGGATCCTACACCGGGGAGCTGTTTTTT.

The chain's CDR3 is CSVEDRRDTIYF. CDR3 bases: TGCAGCGTTGAAGATCGTCGAGACACCATATATTTT. The rearrangement uses TRBV29-1 and TRBJ1-3; D uncertain. V shed 0 bases and J shed 8 bases, with 8 bases lying between them. Germline CDR1 reads SQVTM; CDR2 reads ANQGSEA. The CDR3 loop spans 12 amino acids.

The chain has TRBV12-3 or TRBV12-4 and TRBJ2-5; a possible D gene is TRBD1 (5 bases). The V end lost 5 bases, the J end lost 5 bases, and 12 bases lay between the germline ends. This CDR3 region has 13 residues. In nucleotides, the CDR3 is TGTGCCAGCAGTCGATTATCAGGGGAGACCCAGTACTTC. Its protein product is CASSRLSGETQYF.

V gene TRBV7-2 combines with J gene TRBJ1-6; D is ambiguous. The CDR3 covers 15 residues. CDR1 and CDR2 from the germline V gene are SGHTA and FQGNSA. Trimming pared 5 bases from V and 4 bases from J, leaving 12 bases between. CDR3 sequence: CASSPRALYNSPLHF. Written as DNA, the CDR3 is TGTGCCAGCAGCCCTCGGGCCCTATATAATTCACCCCTCCACTTT.

Here the CDR3 reads CATSRDGQAIEKLFF. Here the CDR3 DNA reads TGTGCCACCAGCAGAGATGGCCAGGCAATTGAAAAACTGTTTTTT. The genes are TRBV15 and TRBJ1-4; D is unclear. This CDR3 has 15 amino acids. V gave up 0 bases and J gave up 7 bases, with 12 bases separating them. Germline values: CDR1 LNHNV, CDR2 YYDKDF (reference sequence).

V and J are TRBV29-1 and TRBJ2-3; 7 nucleotides align to TRBD2. V shed 3 bases, J shed 2 bases, and the junction held 2 bases outside the gene matches. This CDR3 region has 13 residues. Germline CDR1 is SQVTM and CDR2 is ANQGSEA. The CDR3 region has the DNA TGCAGCGTTGATCTAGCGGTCACAGATACGCAGTATTTT. Its protein is CSVDLAVTDTQYF.

The V and J genes are TRBV9 and TRBJ2-6, with a weak D call TRBD1 (5 bases). The V gene's germline CDR1 is SGDLS and CDR2 YYNGEE. Trimming cost V 2 bases and J 0 bases, with 9 bases left between them. The CDR3 loop spans 16 amino acids. The CDR3 loop reads CASSVRQSSGANVLTF. The CDR3 DNA follows: TGTGCCAGCAGCGTTCGACAGAGCTCTGGGGCCAACGTCCTGACTTTC.

This chain joins TRBV29-1 and TRBJ1-2; a possible D gene is TRBD1 (6 bases). Between the trimmed V and J ends, which lost 6 bases and 4 bases, there was a span of 12 bases. The CDR3 has 12 residues. The germline V gene encodes CDR1 SQVTM and CDR2 ANQGSEA. The CDR3 here is CSVSQGIYGYTF. In DNA form, the CDR3 reads TGCAGCGTATCTCAGGGGATCTATGGCTACACCTTC.

This clonotype was counted a single time. This chain links TRBV7-2 with TRBJ2-3; 8 bases fit TRBD1. The CDR3 spans 13 residues. V trimming: 3 bases; J trimming: 7 bases; junction bases outside the gene matches: 3. Germline CDR1 SGHTA, CDR2 FQGNSA. CDR3 sequence reads: CASSLQGANTQYF. The CDR3 region has the DNA TGTGCCAGCAGCTTGCAGGGGGCTAATACGCAGTATTTT.

In DNA, the CDR3 is TGCAGCGTCCCGGGACTCGGGGGCTACACCTTC. Translating it yields CSVPGLGGYTF. The chain employs TRBV29-1 and TRBJ1-2; possible D gene TRBD1, 5 bases. V lost 6 bases and J lost 8, with 13 bases in between. The CDR3 is 11 amino acids. Germline assignment: CDR1 SQVTM and CDR2 ANQGSEA.

The chain has TRBV6-2 or TRBV6-3 and TRBJ1-1; no clear D. Germline loops: CDR1 MNHEY, CDR2 SVGEGT. The CDR3 consists of 11 residues. The germline V and J ends were trimmed by 7 bases and 3 bases, with 6 bases remaining between them. CDR3 bases: TGTGCCAGCAAGGATGACACTGAAGCTTTCTTT. Its translation: CASKDDTEAFF.

V is TRBV4-1 and J is TRBJ2-7; no clear D. Germline V gene lookup returns CDR1 MGHRA and CDR2 YSYEKL. Trimming removed 4 bases at V and 6 bases at J, with 16 bases between. This CDR3 spans 14 amino acids. The CDR3: CASSPNPNVVEQYF. The CDR3 DNA sequence: TGCGCCAGCAGCCCAAATCCCAACGTCGTCGAGCAGTACTTC.

The rearrangement uses TRBV5-6 and TRBJ2-3; D gene unclear. Trimming shortened V by 4 bases and J by 0 bases, and 3 bases separated the two germline ends. This CDR3 is built from 12 residues. CDR1 and CDR2 (germline): SGHDT, YYEEEE. The CDR3 nucleotides read TGTGCCAGCAGCCATAGCACAGATACGCAGTATTTT. Its translation: CASSHSTDTQYF. Full variable domain (remainder filled in from reference TRBV5-6 and TRBJ2-3): DAGVTQSPTHLIKTRGQQVTLRCSPKSGHDTVSWYQQALGQGPQFIFQYYEEEERQRGNFPDRFSGHQFPNYSSELNVNALLLGDSALYLCASSHSTDTQYFGPGTRLTVL.

The rearrangement uses TRBV10-3 and TRBJ2-7; 7 positions agree with TRBD2. V trimming: 2 bases; J trimming: 2 bases; junction bases outside the gene matches: 6. Germline V gene lookup returns CDR1 ENHRY and CDR2 SYGVKD. The CDR3 runs 15 residues. The CDR3 DNA is TGTGCCATCAGTGAGCCCCAGCGGGGTACCTACGAGCAGTACTTC. Translation: CAISEPQRGTYEQYF.

The CDR3 protein is CASRGGLTQETQYF. CDR3 DNA sequence: TGTGCCAGCAGGGGCGGACTGACCCAAGAGACCCAGTACTTC. V and J are TRBV7-9 and TRBJ2-5; weak D call: TRBD2 (5 bases). The CDR3 loop spans 14 amino acids. Germline CDR1 SEHNR, CDR2 FQNEAQ (reference sequence). Trimming cost V 6 bases and J 1 base, with 12 bases left between them. Based on the CDR3 plus reference TRBV7-9 and TRBJ2-5, the full variable domain is DTGVSQNPRHKITKRGQNVTFRCDPISEHNRLYWYRQTLGQGPEFLTYFQNEAQLEKSRLLSDRFSAERPKGSFSTLEIQRTEQGDSAMYLCASRGGLTQETQYFGPGTRLLVL.

This chain connects TRBV4-3 to TRBJ2-2; D unresolved. The CDR3 runs to 11 residues. Germline V lookup: CDR1 LGHNA, CDR2 YSLEER. Trimming left V 4 bases short and J 9 bases short, with 6 bases between. The CDR3 nucleotides read TGCGCCAGCAGCCCGGAGAGGGAGCTGTTTTTT. Translating gives CASSPERELFF.

This chain uses TRBV7-2 with TRBJ1-1, with no clear D. The germline V and J ends were trimmed by 3 bases and 1 base, with 12 bases remaining between them. The CDR3 totals 15 residues. Germline CDR1 is SGHTA and CDR2 is FQGNSA. In nucleotides, the CDR3 is TGTGCCAGCAGCTTCCGCGGCAGTGCGAACACTGAAGCTTTCTTT. Amino acid sequence: CASSFRGSANTEAFF.

In this sample, this clonotype turned up once. V usage is TRBV25-1 and J usage is TRBJ2-5; no reliable D call. CDR1 is MGHDK, CDR2 SYGVNS, per germline. CDR3 length: 16 residues. V was cut by 5 bases and J by 4 bases, with 20 bases left in between. DNA for the CDR3: TGTGCCAGCAGTCCTGGGTGGCGAACCCAGGCAGAGACCCAGTACTTC. Translated: CASSPGWRTQAETQYF.

As concerns this clonotype: One end of the junction is discordant with germline, which a read error may explain. V gene TRBV7-7 combines with J gene TRBJ2-5; TRBD2 might be the D (7 bases). Germline V gene data show CDR1 as SSHAT and CDR2 as FNYEAQ (reference sequence). This CDR3 has 15 residues. The CDR3 coding sequence is TGTGCTAGCAGCTTAGGGAACAGGGAGGGAGAGACCCAGTACTTC. This translates into CASSLGNREGETQYF. The full variable domain, completed using reference TRBV7-7 and TRBJ2-5, is GAGVSQSPRYKVTKRGQDVTLRCDPISSHATLYWYQQALGQGPEFLTYFNYEAQPDKSGLPSDRFSAERPEGSISTLTIQRTEQRDSAMYRCASSLGNREGETQYFGPGTRLLVL.

The chain employs TRBV7-8 and TRBJ2-6; tentatively, D is TRBD1 (6 bases). Germline CDR1 reads SGHVS; CDR2 reads FQNEAQ. The V end was cut by 2 bases, the J end by 4 bases, with 15 bases between. The CDR3 contains 17 residues. CDR3: CASSLRQATSGANVLTF. The CDR3 bases are TGTGCCAGCAGCTTAAGACAGGCCACCTCGGGGGCCAACGTCCTGACTTTC. Using reference TRBV7-8 and TRBJ2-6 for the parts outside the CDR3, the full variable domain is GAGVSQSPRYKVAKRGQDVALRCDPISGHVSLFWYQQALGQGPEFLTYFQNEAQLDKSGLPSDRFFAERPEGSVSTLKIQRTQQEDSAVYLCASSLRQATSGANVLTFGAGSRLTVL.

The chain uses TRBV6-2 or TRBV6-3 and TRBJ2-7; no definite D call. In germline, CDR1 is MNHEY, CDR2 SVGEGT. This CDR3 comprises 13 residues. V lost 6 bases, J lost 6 bases, and 15 bases lay in between. DNA for the CDR3: TGTGCCAGCAGCTCGTCCTTCTGGCCCGAGCAGTACTTC. Amino acid sequence: CASSSSFWPEQYF.

The rearrangement joins TRBV29-1 to TRBJ1-1; D perhaps matches TRBD1 (5 bases). Trimming removed 6 bases from V and 3 bases from J, with 8 bases in between. The CDR3 has 11 residues. Looked up from germline, CDR1 is SQVTM and CDR2 is ANQGSEA. CDR3 amino acids: CSVGEDTEAFF. The DNA of the CDR3 is TGCAGCGTAGGGGAGGACACTGAAGCTTTCTTT.

The chain links TRBV18 to TRBJ2-2; TRBD1 is a possible D gene (5 bases). CDR3 length: 14 amino acids. Germline lookup yields CDR1 KGHSH and CDR2 LQKENI. The V end was cut by 2 bases, the J end by 4 bases, with 8 bases between. The CDR3 sequence: CASSPAQVTGELFF. DNA for the CDR3: TGTGCCAGCTCACCAGCACAGGTCACCGGGGAGCTGTTTTTT.

The gene calls are TRBV29-1 and TRBJ2-3; D not certain. V gave up 5 bases and J gave up 0 bases, with 15 bases separating them. This CDR3 spans 15 amino acids. Germline V gene sequence: CDR1 SQVTM, CDR2 ANQGSEA. The CDR3 DNA reads TGCAGCGTTACCCCTGAACGTGGGAGCACAGATACGCAGTATTTT. It yields the protein CSVTPERGSTDTQYF.